What follows are 8 T cell receptor beta chains derived from one specimen sequenced in a study of T cell repertoires in cytomegalovirus infection. TCRdb re-analysed the reads in MiXCR, keeping a single row per CDR3 protein. This table holds 900,000 to 950,000 distinct CDR3 sequences, approximately 31% found once. No antigen has been assigned to these receptors. The sample consisted of cultured CD8+ T cells from PBMCs, taken from culture after CMV antigen stimulation. The source of these receptors is a human donor in good health (CMV status not recorded). Some clones in this sample may be carry-over from other donors' samples.

The V and J genes are TRBV29-1 and TRBJ2-2; either TRBD1 or TRBD2 may fit D (5 bases each). Trimming stripped 4 bases from V and 5 bases from J, with 8 bases between. The CDR3 length is 12 residues. Germline lookup yields CDR1 SQVTM and CDR2 ANQGSEA. The CDR3 sequence is CSVVEGTGELFF. The CDR3 DNA sequence: TGCAGCGTTGTCGAGGGGACCGGGGAGCTGTTTTTT.

A few counts support this clonotype. V and J are TRBV27 and TRBJ2-1, with D possibly being TRBD2 (6 bases). Trimming stripped 7 bases from V and 2 bases from J, with 15 bases between. Germline CDR1 is MNHEY and CDR2 is SMNVEV (reference sequence). There are 15 residues in the CDR3. CDR3 nucleotides: TGTGCCAGCACCTATAGCGGAGCCCCCTACAATGAGCAGTTCTTC. Protein: CASTYSGAPYNEQFF.

This clonotype was recorded a few times. One base away lies a much larger clone, so this may be a sequencing read error. V gene TRBV7-8 combines with J gene TRBJ2-7; 8 bases agree with TRBD2. Germline values: CDR1 SGHVS, CDR2 FQNEAQ. The CDR3 sequence is 13 residues long. The CDR3 sequence is CVSSNGLANEQYV. The CDR3 DNA follows: TGTGTCAGCAGCAACGGACTAGCCAACGAGCAGTACGTC.

This sequence joins TRBV6-2 or TRBV6-3 and TRBJ1-5, with no clear D. The CDR3 extends over 14 amino acids. Germline V gene lookup returns CDR1 MNHEY and CDR2 SVGEGT. The V end lost 3 bases, the J end lost 0 bases, and 6 bases lay between the germline ends. Here the CDR3 DNA reads TGTGCCAGCAGTTATTTGAATAGCAATCAGCCCCAGCATTTT. It is translated as CASSYLNSNQPQHF.

This clonotype was seen a handful of times. The CDR3, as DNA: TGTGCCAGCAGTCTACTCGACACCTACGAGCAGTACTTC. As protein: CASSLLDTYEQYF. This chain connects TRBV12-3 or TRBV12-4 to TRBJ2-7; D uncertain. The CDR3 consists of 13 residues. The germline V and J ends were trimmed by 5 bases and 2 bases, with 10 bases remaining between them.

The rearrangement links TRBV6-2 or TRBV6-3 to TRBJ1-5; D is ambiguous. Germline V gene lookup returns CDR1 MNHEY and CDR2 SVGEGT. Trimming removed 3 bases from V and 9 bases from J, with 15 bases in between. This CDR3 comprises 14 residues. In DNA, the CDR3 is TGTGCCAGCAGTTATGGCCACTTTCTGGGGCCCCAGCATTTT. It codes for CASSYGHFLGPQHF.

The chain joins TRBV12-3 or TRBV12-4 to TRBJ2-1; a possible D gene is TRBD1 (6 bases). The V end was cut by 7 bases, the J end by 9 bases, with 16 bases between. The CDR3 length is 13 residues. This chain's CDR3 is CASIATGSSEQFF. The CDR3 DNA is TGTGCCAGCATCGCCACAGGGTCAAGTGAGCAGTTCTTC.

This clonotype was seen only a few times. The rearrangement joins TRBV19 to TRBJ1-6, with 8 bases identical to TRBD1. This CDR3 comprises 14 residues. V gave up 8 bases and J gave up 6 bases; unmatched junction bases: 6. CDR1 is LNHDA and CDR2 is SQIVND in the germline V gene (reference sequence). CDR3 residues: CASATGGVNSPLHF. DNA of the CDR3: TGTGCCAGTGCCACAGGGGGTGTTAATTCACCCCTCCACTTT.